This is a list of T cell receptor beta chains from one sample in a study of blood T cell repertoires in COVID-19. Clones were sequenced by immunoSEQ multiplex PCR, and TCRdb holds only the in-frame ones, with some missing. The table shows about 240,000 clones, with about nine tenths occurring only once. The sequenced sample consisted of peripheral blood. Receptor source: a man aged 60 to 75 who had recovered from COVID-19. The conserved cysteine and the conserved F or W are not part of the CDR3 here. D genes are given only for firm matches. Expanded clones get a size class; other rows say once, few or many, or leave the size out.

TRBJ1-6 | - | - | TRBV6-5 | ASTSVIISPLH
TRBJ2-3 | - | - | TRBV5-8 | ASSRRSGLLNPTDTQY
TRBJ2-2 | - | - | TRBV11-3 | ASSSYVVSGELF
TRBJ1-5 | few | - | TRBV5-1 | ASRQETGSNQPQH
TRBJ2-1 | - | - | TRBV18 | ASSPGGADEQF
TRBJ1-5 | once | - | TRBV2 | ASSQGFQPQH
TRBJ2-3 | - | - | TRBV19 | ASSRRVTDTQY
TRBJ1-6 | few | - | TRBV6-5 | ASSRGGHLEPLH
TRBJ2-2 | - | TRBD1 | TRBV10-3 | AISPLRDRPTGELF
TRBJ2-7 | - | TRBD1 | TRBV7-9 | ASSPKLTGAPYEQY
TRBJ1-6 | - | - | TRBV19 | ASSIPPNSPLH
TRBJ2-3 | - | TRBD2 | TRBV30 | AWRPLAGGTQY
TRBJ1-1 | - | TRBD1 | TRBV19 | ASSRDPGGTNTEAF
TRBJ2-5 | - | - | TRBV24-1 | ATSPSPGQETQY
TRBJ1-3 | - | - | TRBV6-5 | ASSRGSGNTIY
TRBJ1-5 | few | - | TRBV3-1/TRBV3-2 | ASSRDYSSQPQH
TRBJ1-5 | few | - | TRBV9 | ASSVAGGNQPQH
TRBJ2-2 | - | - | TRBV5-1 | ASRRGQNTGELF